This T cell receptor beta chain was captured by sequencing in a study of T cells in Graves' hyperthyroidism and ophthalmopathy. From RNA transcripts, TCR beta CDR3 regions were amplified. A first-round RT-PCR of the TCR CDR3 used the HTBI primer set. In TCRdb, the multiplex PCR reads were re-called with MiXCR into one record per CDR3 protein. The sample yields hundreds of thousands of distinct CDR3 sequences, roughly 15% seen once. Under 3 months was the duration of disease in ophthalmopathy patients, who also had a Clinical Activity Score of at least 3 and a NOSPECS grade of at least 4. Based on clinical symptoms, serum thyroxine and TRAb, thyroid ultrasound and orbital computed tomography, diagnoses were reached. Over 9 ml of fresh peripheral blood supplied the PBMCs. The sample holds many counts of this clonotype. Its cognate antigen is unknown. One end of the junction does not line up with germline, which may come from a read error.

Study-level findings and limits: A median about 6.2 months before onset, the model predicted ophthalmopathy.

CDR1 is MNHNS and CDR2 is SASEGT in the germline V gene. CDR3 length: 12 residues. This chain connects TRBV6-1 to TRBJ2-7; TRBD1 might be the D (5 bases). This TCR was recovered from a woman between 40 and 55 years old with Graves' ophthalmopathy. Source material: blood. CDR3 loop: CASSLDQETEHF. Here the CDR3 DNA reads TGTGCCAGCAGTCTAGACCAGGAGACAGAGCACTTC.